This T cell receptor (beta chain) is drawn from a study of cytomegalovirus exposure and HLA in healthy donors. 60 Vbeta and 13 Jbeta primers were used in PCR. Assay: immunoSEQ multiplex PCR; the TCRdb copy retains only in-frame clones and omits some. The sample carries 150,000 to 180,000 clones, about 75% recorded once. Trimming took 0 bases from V and 3 from J, leaving 27 bases between them. CDR3 length equals 20 residues. Germline CDR1 and CDR2: SGHAT and FQNNGV. These donors counted as nominally healthy when sampled, but unrecorded immune exposures were likely. The rearrangement uses TRBV11-2 and TRBJ2-7, with TRBD1 as a possible D gene (7 bases). Sequencing was performed on PBMCs. The sequence came from a man aged 18 to 29 in good health and CMV-seronegative. CDR3 region: CASSLESGQGGWRVDYEQYF. In nucleotides, the CDR3 is TGTGCCAGCAGCTTAGAGTCCGGCCAGGGGGGATGGCGGGTCGACTACGAGCAGTACTTC.